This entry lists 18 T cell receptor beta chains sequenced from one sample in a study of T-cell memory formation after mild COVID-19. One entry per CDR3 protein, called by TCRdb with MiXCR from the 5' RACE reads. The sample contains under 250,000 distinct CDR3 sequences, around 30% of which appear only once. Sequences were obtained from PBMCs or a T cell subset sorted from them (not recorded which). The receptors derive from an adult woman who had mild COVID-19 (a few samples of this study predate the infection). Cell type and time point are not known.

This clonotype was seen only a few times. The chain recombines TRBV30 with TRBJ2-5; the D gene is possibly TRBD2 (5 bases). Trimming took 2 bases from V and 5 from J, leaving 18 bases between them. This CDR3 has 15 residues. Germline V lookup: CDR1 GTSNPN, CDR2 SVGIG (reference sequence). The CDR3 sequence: CAWSFAGSRRETQYF. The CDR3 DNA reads TGTGCCTGGAGTTTTGCGGGCTCTCGGCGGGAGACCCAGTACTTC. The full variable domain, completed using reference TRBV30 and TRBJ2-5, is SQTIHQWPATLVQPVGSPLSLECTVEGTSNPNLYWYRQAAGRGLQLLFYSVGIGQISSEVPQNLSASRPQDRQFILSSKKLLLSDSGFYLCAWSFAGSRRETQYFGPGTRLLVL.

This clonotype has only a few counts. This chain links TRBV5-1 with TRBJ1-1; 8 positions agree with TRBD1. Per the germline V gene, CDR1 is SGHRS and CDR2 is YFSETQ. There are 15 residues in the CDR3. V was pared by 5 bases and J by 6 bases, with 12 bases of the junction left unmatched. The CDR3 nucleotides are TGCGCCAGCAGTTTCATGGGGTCAGGGGGCTCTGAAGCTTTCTTT. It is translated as CASSFMGSGGSEAFF.

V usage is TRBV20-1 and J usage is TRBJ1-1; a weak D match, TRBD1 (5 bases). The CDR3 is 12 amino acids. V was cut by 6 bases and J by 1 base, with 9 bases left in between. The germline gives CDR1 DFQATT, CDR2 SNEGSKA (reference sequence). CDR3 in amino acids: CSAGAGNTEAFF. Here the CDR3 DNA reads TGCAGTGCAGGGGCTGGGAACACTGAAGCTTTCTTT.

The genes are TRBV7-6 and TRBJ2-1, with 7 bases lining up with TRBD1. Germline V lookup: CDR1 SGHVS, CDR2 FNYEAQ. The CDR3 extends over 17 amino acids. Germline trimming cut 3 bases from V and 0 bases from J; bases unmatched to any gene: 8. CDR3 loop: CASSFATGFGSYNEQFF. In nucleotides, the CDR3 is TGTGCCAGCAGCTTCGCGACAGGGTTCGGCTCCTACAATGAGCAGTTCTTC.

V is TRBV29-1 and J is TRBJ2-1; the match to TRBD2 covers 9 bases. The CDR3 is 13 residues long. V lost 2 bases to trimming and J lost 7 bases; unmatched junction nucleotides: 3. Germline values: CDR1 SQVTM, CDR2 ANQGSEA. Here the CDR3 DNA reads TGCAGCGTTGAATTCAGCGGGGGGAATGAGCAGTTCTTC. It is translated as CSVEFSGGNEQFF.

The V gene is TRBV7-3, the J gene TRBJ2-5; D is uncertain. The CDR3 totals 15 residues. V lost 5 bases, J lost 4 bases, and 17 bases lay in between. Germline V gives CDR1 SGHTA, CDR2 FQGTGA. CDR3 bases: TGTGCCAGCAGCCCAAGGGTGGGCCGCGGAGAGACCCAGTACTTC. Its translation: CASSPRVGRGETQYF.

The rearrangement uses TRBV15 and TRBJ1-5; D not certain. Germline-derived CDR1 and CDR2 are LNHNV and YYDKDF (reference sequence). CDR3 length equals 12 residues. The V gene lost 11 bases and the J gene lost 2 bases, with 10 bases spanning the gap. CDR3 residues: CAADPGNQPQHF. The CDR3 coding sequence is TGTGCCGCGGACCCGGGCAATCAGCCCCAGCATTTT.

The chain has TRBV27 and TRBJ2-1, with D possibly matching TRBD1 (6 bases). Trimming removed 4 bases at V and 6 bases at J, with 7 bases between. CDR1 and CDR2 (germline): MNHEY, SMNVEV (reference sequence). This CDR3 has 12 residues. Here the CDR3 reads CASSWGPNEQFF. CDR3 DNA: TGTGCCAGCAGTTGGGGGCCCAATGAGCAGTTCTTC.

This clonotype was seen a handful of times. In DNA, the CDR3 is TGCAGCGTTGCTGACGGGACTGTCCAGTACTTC. Its translation: CSVADGTVQYF. The V and J genes are TRBV29-1 and TRBJ2-7, with D maybe TRBD2 (6 bases). In germline, CDR1 is SQVTM, CDR2 ANQGSEA. This CDR3 region has 11 residues. Trimming shortened V by 4 bases and J by 10 bases, and 14 bases separated the two germline ends.

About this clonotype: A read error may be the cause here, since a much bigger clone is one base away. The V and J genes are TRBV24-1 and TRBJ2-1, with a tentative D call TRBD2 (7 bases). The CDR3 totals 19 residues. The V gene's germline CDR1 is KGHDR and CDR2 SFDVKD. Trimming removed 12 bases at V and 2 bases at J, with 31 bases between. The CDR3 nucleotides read TGTGCCGCCATGGGAACGGCATCTTCCGGGGGGCATACCTACAATGAGCAGTTCTTC. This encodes CAAMGTASSGGHTYNEQFF.

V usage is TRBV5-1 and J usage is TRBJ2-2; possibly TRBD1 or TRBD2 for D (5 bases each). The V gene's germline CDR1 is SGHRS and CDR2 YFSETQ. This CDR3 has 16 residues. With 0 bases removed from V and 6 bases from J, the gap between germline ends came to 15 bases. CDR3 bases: TGCGCCAGCAGCTTGGTCCCGGGGCTGGAATCCGGGGAGCTGTTTTTT. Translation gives CASSLVPGLESGELFF.

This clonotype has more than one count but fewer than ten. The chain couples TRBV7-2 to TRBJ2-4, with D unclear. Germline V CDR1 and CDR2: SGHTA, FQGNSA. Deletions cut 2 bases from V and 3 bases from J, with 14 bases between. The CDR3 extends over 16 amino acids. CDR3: CASSLWGINLKNIQYF. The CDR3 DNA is TGTGCCAGCAGCTTATGGGGAATAAACCTCAAAAACATTCAGTACTTC. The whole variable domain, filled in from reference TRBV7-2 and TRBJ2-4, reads GAGVSQSPSNKVTEKGKDVELRCDPISGHTALYWYRQSLGQGLEFLIYFQGNSAPDKSGLPSDRFSAERTGGSVSTLTIQRTQQEDSAVYLCASSLWGINLKNIQYFGAGTRLSVL.

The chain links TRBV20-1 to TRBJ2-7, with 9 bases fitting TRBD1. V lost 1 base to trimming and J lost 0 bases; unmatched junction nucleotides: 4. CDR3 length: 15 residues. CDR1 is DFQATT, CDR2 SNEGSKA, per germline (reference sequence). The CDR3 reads CSARGDREASYEQYF. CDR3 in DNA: TGCAGTGCTAGAGGGGACAGGGAGGCCTCCTACGAGCAGTACTTC.

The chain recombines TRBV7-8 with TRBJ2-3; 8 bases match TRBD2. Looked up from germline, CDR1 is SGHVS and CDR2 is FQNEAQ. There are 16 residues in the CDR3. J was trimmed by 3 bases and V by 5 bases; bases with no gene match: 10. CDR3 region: CASSEVLAARTDTQYF. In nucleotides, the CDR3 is TGTGCCAGCAGCGAGGTACTAGCGGCCAGGACAGATACGCAGTATTTT.

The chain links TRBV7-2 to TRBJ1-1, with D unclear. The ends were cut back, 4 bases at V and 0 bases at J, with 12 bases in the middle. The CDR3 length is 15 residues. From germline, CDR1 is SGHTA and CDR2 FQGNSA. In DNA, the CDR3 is TGTGCCAGCAGCTCGCCCGAGGGAGTGAACACTGAAGCTTTCTTT. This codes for CASSSPEGVNTEAFF. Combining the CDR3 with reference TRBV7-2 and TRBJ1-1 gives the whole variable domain GAGVSQSPSNKVTEKGKDVELRCDPISGHTALYWYRQSLGQGLEFLIYFQGNSAPDKSGLPSDRFSAERTGGSVSTLTIQRTQQEDSAVYLCASSSPEGVNTEAFFGQGTRLTVV.

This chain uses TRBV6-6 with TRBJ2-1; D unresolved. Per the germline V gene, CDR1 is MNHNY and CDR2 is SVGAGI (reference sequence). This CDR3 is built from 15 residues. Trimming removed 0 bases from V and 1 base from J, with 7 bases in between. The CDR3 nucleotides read TGTGCCAGCAGTTACTCCCGGGTTTCCTACAATGAGCAGTTCTTC. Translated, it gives CASSYSRVSYNEQFF.

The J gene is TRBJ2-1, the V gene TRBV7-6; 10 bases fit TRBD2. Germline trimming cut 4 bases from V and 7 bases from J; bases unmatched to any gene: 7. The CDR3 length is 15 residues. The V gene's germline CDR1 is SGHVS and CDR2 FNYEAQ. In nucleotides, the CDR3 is TGTGCCAGCAGCTGGACTAGCGGAGCTAGGAATGAGCAGTTCTTC. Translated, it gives CASSWTSGARNEQFF.

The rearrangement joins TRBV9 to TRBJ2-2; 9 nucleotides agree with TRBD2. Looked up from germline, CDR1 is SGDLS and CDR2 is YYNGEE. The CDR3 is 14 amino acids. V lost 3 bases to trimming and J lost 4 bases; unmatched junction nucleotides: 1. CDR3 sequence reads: CASSGSGGTGELFF. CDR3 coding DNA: TGTGCCAGCAGCGGTAGCGGGGGCACCGGGGAGCTGTTTTTT.